This T cell receptor (beta chain) was obtained from a study of blood T cell repertoires in COVID-19. The J segment lost 7 bases and the V segment lost 4 bases, leaving 5 bases of the junction unmatched. The CDR3 has 13 residues. The germline V gene has CDR1 LGHDT and CDR2 YNNKEL (reference sequence). Some clones are missing from TCRdb's copy, which holds only in-frame ones; the method was immunoSEQ multiplex PCR. Of tens of thousands of clones in the sample, about 90% were seen once. This chain connects TRBV3-1 (or the pseudogene TRBV3-2) to TRBJ1-1, with 8 bases aligning to TRBD1. The material sequenced was peripheral blood. This receptor was taken from a human donor in a cohort sampled during active COVID-19. The CDR3 loop reads CASSPGQGGEAFF. The CDR3 DNA follows: TGTGCCAGCAGCCCTGGACAGGGAGGTGAAGCTTTCTTT.